Listed below are T cell receptor beta chains from one sample, sequenced in a study of cytomegalovirus exposure and HLA in healthy donors. Measured with immunoSEQ multiplex PCR; TCRdb has only the in-frame clones, and not every one. The repertoire holds some 240,000 clones, with less than 90% as singletons. Input material: PBMCs. The source is a woman aged 18-29 years in good health and CMV-seronegative. CDR3s include the opening cysteine and the closing phenylalanine or tryptophan. Only some rows state a clone size, as once, few, many or a class for expanded clones.

CDR3aa,j_gene,abundance,v_gene
CTSSLLSAQENNQPQHF,TRBJ1-5,.,TRBV1
CAISESTDTQYF,TRBJ2-3,once,TRBV10-3
CATRSQPTGRTQHF,TRBJ1-5,.,TRBV19
CASSFRQGSYEQYF,TRBJ2-7,.,TRBV7-2
CASSPTEQFF,TRBJ2-1,once,TRBV2
CASSLTGLIASRTQYF,TRBJ2-3,few,TRBV5-1
CASSAGQGSHEQYF,TRBJ2-7,many,TRBV9
CAWSVPGNSPLHF,TRBJ1-6,.,TRBV30
CASTGGDTPDIQYF,TRBJ2-4,.,TRBV4-2
CASSLEGSTVHEQYF,TRBJ2-7,.,TRBV5-1
CAWSVGYRGRETQYF,TRBJ2-5,.,TRBV30
CASSYPEAGDYGYTF,TRBJ1-2,.,TRBV6-6
CASSLDAQEGSYEQYF,TRBJ2-7,.,TRBV5-1
CASSPGTGKTDNEKLFF,TRBJ1-4,.,TRBV27
CASSQSEGRTEAFF,TRBJ1-1,.,TRBV16
CASTPGGADSYEQYF,TRBJ2-7,.,TRBV5-1
CSVDPGENEQYF,TRBJ2-7,.,TRBV29-1
CASSYAMAWGANVLTF,TRBJ2-6,.,TRBV6-5
CASRLALGEVYTGELFF,TRBJ2-2,.,TRBV12-2
CASSGSYEQYF,TRBJ2-7,.,TRBV25-1
CASSYAGGIQYF,TRBJ2-4,.,TRBV6-5
CASSFESGEQYF,TRBJ2-7,.,TRBV7-9
CASSLALTGFDSPLHF,TRBJ1-6,.,TRBV5-1
CASSFFEGTEAFF,TRBJ1-1,.,TRBV28
CASAEREGPYNEQFF,TRBJ2-1,.,TRBV5-1
CASSLGTSGYNEQFF,TRBJ2-1,once,TRBV5-1
CASSTLTANTEAFF,TRBJ1-1,.,TRBV9
CASSPRGFSYEQYF,TRBJ2-7,.,TRBV19
CASSLRLRSTDTQYF,TRBJ2-3,.,TRBV5-1
CASSLTVGTDTQYF,TRBJ2-3,once,TRBV7-2
CASSDISPTEAFF,TRBJ1-1,.,TRBV6-1
CAGEDQPHGTQYF,TRBJ2-3,.,TRBV30
CASSPRGGETQYF,TRBJ2-5,.,TRBV18
CASSSRLNEAFF,TRBJ1-1,.,TRBV7-6
CASTAGDSPSTDTQYF,TRBJ2-3,once,TRBV27
CAWSGGRNTEAFF,TRBJ1-1,.,TRBV30
CAINPEINYGYTF,TRBJ1-2,.,TRBV10-3